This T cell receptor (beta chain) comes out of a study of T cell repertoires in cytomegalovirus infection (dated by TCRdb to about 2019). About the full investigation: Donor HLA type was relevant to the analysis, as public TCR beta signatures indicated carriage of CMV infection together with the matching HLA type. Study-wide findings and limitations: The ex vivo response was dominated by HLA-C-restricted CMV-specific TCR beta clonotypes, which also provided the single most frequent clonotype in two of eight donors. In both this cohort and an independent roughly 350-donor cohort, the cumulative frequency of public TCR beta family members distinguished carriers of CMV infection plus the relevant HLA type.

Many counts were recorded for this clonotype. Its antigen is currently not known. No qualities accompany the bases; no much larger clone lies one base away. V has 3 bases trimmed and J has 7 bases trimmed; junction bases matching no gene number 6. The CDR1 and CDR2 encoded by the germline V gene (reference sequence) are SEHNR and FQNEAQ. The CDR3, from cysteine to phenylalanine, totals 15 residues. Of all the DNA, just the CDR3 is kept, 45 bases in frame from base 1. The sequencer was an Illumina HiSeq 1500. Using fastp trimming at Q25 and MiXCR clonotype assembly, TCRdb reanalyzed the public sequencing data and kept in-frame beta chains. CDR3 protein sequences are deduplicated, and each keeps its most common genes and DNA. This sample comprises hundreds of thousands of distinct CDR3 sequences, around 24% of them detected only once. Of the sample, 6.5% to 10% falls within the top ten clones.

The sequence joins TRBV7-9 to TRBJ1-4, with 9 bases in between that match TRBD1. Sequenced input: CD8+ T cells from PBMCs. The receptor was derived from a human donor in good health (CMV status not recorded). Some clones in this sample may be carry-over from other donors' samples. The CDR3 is CASSLRTGATEKLFF. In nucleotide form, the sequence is TGTGCCAGCAGCTTGCGGACAGGGGCGACTGAAAAACTGTTTTTT. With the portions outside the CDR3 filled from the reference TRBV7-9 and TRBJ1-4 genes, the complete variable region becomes DTGVSQNPRHKITKRGQNVTFRCDPISEHNRLYWYRQTLGQGPEFLTYFQNEAQLEKSRLLSDRFSAERPKGSFSTLEIQRTEQGDSAMYLCASSLRTGATEKLFFGSGTQLSVL.